The T cell receptor beta chain described here comes from a study of blood T cell repertoires in COVID-19. Background on the study: PBMCs, B-cell-depleted T cells, or T cells were the source of the cDNA or gDNA that made up the material.

In the original analysis: Amplifying reference gene primers gave estimates of nucleated cell counts. Using immunoSEQ multiplex PCR, the repertoire was profiled, and TCRdb retains in-frame clones only, with some absent. That table supplies the V and J calls and clone size; D and trimming were determined from the DNA. The repertoire holds some 310,000 clones, nearly 90% seen once, with approximately 0.98% in the top ten. V was trimmed by 6 bases and J by 3 bases, leaving 12 bases between them. Germline V gene data show CDR1 as MNHEY and CDR2 as SMNVEV (reference sequence). The CDR3 totals 13 residues. This TCR was sampled from a woman in her thirties or forties with COVID-19, enrolled during active disease. V gene TRBV27 combines with J gene TRBJ2-7; TRBD2 might be the D (5 bases). Input material: peripheral blood. The CDR3: CASSPGRDYEQYF. The CDR3 DNA follows: TGTGCCAGCAGCCCTGGACGGGACTACGAGCAGTACTTC.